This T cell receptor (beta chain) comes out of a study of CD8+ T cells in alopecia areata. Regarding the study as a whole: TCRs were shared less clearly across patients than in mice, possibly for HLA-related reasons. Resident alphabeta T-cell populations of normal skin are likewise subject to sequencing in scalp samples. Normal scalp showed lower clonality than lesional scalp, especially alopecia totalis/universalis.

RNA was isolated and reverse transcribed to cDNA, the sequencing template. Here immunoSEQ multiplex PCR was the method, and the copy in TCRdb shows in-frame clones only, minus some. The table has fewer than 90,000 clones, about 53% seen once. In its sample, this clone was seen a few times. What it binds is not known. Per the germline V gene, CDR1 is SGHAT and CDR2 is FQNNGV. The CDR3 is 13 residues long. J was trimmed by 7 bases and V by 3 bases; bases with no gene match: 5. The V call is TRBV11-2, the J call TRBJ2-7, with 8 bases identical to TRBD1. This receptor was identified in a human donor with alopecia areata. Sequenced: NKG2D-high CD8+ T cells sorted from blood. CDR3 sequence (DNA): TGTGCCAGCAGCTTGGGACAGGCGTTGGAGCAGTACTTC. Residues: CASSLGQALEQYF.